This passage covers 29 T cell receptor beta chains from one sample sequenced in a study of relationships among human T cell subsets. From pooled CD4+ and CD8+ T cells, anti-CD45RA microbeads isolated naive plus transitional cells. The T cell receptor alpha and beta CDR3 regions were amplified from mRNA by semiquantitative ARM-PCR. ARM-PCR used tagged nested gene-specific primers, then communal superprimers for exponential amplification. TCRdb reprocessed the multiplex PCR reads with MiXCR, giving one entry per CDR3 protein. The table includes 7,000 to 8,500 distinct CDR3 sequences, around 70% detected once. Input material: naive and transitional (CD45RA+) T cells sorted from blood. Receptors originate from a man aged 35 to 55 in good health.

The chain links TRBV6-6 to TRBJ2-3, with TRBD2 matching over 9 bases. V dropped 11 bases and J dropped 8; count of bases not matched to a gene: 17. The CDR3 is 15 residues long. Germline assignment: CDR1 MNHNY and CDR2 SVGAGI (reference sequence). CDR3: CAGSPGGGVLVTQYF. Written as DNA, the CDR3 is TGTGCCGGGTCTCCGGGCGGGGGGGTCCTTGTTACGCAGTATTTT.

The chain is built from TRBV13 and TRBJ2-7, with D maybe TRBD1 (5 bases). Germline values: CDR1 PRHDT, CDR2 FYEKMQ (reference sequence). CDR3 length equals 14 residues. Between the trimmed V and J ends, which lost 2 bases and 3 bases, there was a span of 11 bases. The CDR3 sequence: CASSLQGSLYEQYF. CDR3 DNA sequence: TGTGCCAGCAGCTTACAGGGATCCCTCTACGAGCAGTACTTC.

V is TRBV4-2 and J is TRBJ1-1; weak D call: TRBD1 (6 bases). This CDR3 comprises 15 residues. Germline CDR1 and CDR2: LGHNA and YNFKEQ. V lost 4 bases to trimming and J lost 2 bases, with 14 bases between them. The CDR3 DNA is TGTGCCAGCAGCCCGCCGGGACAAAGTAACACTGAAGCTTTCTTT. Protein product: CASSPPGQSNTEAFF.

The rearrangement joins TRBV19 to TRBJ1-5, with a possible D match to TRBD1 (6 bases). Germline CDR1 and CDR2: LNHDA and SQIVND (reference sequence). Trimming cost V 5 bases and J 3 bases, with 14 bases left between them. This CDR3 has 15 residues. The CDR3 nucleotides read TGTGCCAGTAGTGCCTCGACAGGCCACAATCAGCCCCAGCATTTT. Translation: CASSASTGHNQPQHF.

This chain connects TRBV30 to TRBJ1-3; TRBD1 matches 7 bases. Unmatched junction bases numbered 10, after V lost 0 bases and J lost 5 bases. CDR1 and CDR2 from the germline V gene are GTSNPN and SVGIG (reference sequence). The CDR3 runs 16 residues. CDR3 residues: CAWSVGGQAGRNTIYF. The DNA for the CDR3 is TGTGCCTGGAGTGTAGGTGGACAGGCCGGTAGAAACACCATATATTTT.

V is TRBV20-1 and J is TRBJ1-5; weak D call: TRBD1 (5 bases). Germline V gene sequence: CDR1 DFQATT, CDR2 SNEGSKA (reference sequence). The CDR3 loop spans 16 amino acids. V lost 0 bases and J lost 1, with 13 bases in between. The CDR3 bases are TGCAGTGCTAGAGATTCGGGGCGCGGGAGCAATCAGCCCCAGCATTTT. Translating it yields CSARDSGRGSNQPQHF.

This chain's CDR3 is CASSLDGGRETQYF. As DNA, the CDR3 is TGTGCCAGCAGCTTAGATGGGGGAAGGGAGACCCAGTACTTC. V is TRBV11-2 and J is TRBJ2-5; D is possibly TRBD1 or TRBD2 (5 bases each). Per germline, CDR1 SGHAT and CDR2 FQNNGV. Trimming took 0 bases from V and 5 from J, leaving 10 bases between them. CDR3 length: 14 residues.

The rearrangement uses TRBV6-6 and TRBJ1-5, with TRBD1 matching over 8 bases. V was pared by 2 bases and J by 5 bases, with 5 bases of the junction left unmatched. There are 15 residues in the CDR3. Germline loops: CDR1 MNHNY, CDR2 SVGAGI (reference sequence). The CDR3 region is CASSYADREDQPQHF. The CDR3 DNA sequence: TGTGCCAGCAGTTACGCGGACAGGGAGGATCAGCCCCAGCATTTT.

This chain connects TRBV29-1 to TRBJ2-1, with D tentatively TRBD2 (6 bases). The V end lost 5 bases, the J end lost 0 bases, and 11 bases lay between the germline ends. Germline loops: CDR1 SQVTM, CDR2 ANQGSEA. The CDR3 is 14 amino acids. CDR3 bases: TGCAGCGTTCCAAGCGGGTACTCCTACAATGAGCAGTTCTTC. Residues: CSVPSGYSYNEQFF.

Note on this clonotype: At one boundary the junction diverges from the germline segment, which might be a read error. V usage is TRBV7-9 and J usage is TRBJ1-5; D might be TRBD1 (5 bases). The CDR3 loop spans 13 amino acids. Per germline, CDR1 SEHNR and CDR2 FQNEAQ (reference sequence). The CDR3 protein is CARSCRVDQPQHF. For the CDR3, the DNA is TGTGCCAGGAGCTGCAGGGTTGATCAGCCCCAGCATTTT.

This chain links TRBV7-6 with TRBJ2-3, with 7 bases matching TRBD2. Trimming cost V 8 bases and J 0 bases; bases outside gene matches: 8. This CDR3 region has 15 residues. Germline V lookup: CDR1 SGHVS, CDR2 FNYEAQ. CDR3 region: CASGGVVYSTDTQYF. The CDR3 bases are TGTGCCAGCGGGGGGGTGGTCTATAGCACAGATACGCAGTATTTT.

CDR3 in DNA: TGTGCCAGCAGTCTGGACGCCGGGGAGCTGTTTTTT. Translated, it gives CASSLDAGELFF. This chain links TRBV2 with TRBJ2-2; D is unresolved. The germline gives CDR1 SNHLY, CDR2 FYNNEI. Trimming removed 5 bases from V and 6 bases from J, with 7 bases in between. This CDR3 spans 12 amino acids.

The chain joins TRBV14 to TRBJ2-7, with 8 bases that match TRBD2. The CDR3 runs to 12 residues. Germline trimming cut 4 bases from V and 13 bases from J; bases unmatched to any gene: 9. Per the germline V gene, CDR1 is SGHDN and CDR2 is FVKESK. CDR3 DNA: TGTGCCAGCAGCCCGGGGACTAGTGGGTATTACTTC. Its translation is CASSPGTSGYYF.

This clonotype was seen a handful of times. The rearrangement links TRBV11-1 to TRBJ1-1; no firm D call. Germline values: CDR1 SGHAT, CDR2 FQDESV (reference sequence). Trimming cost V 2 bases and J 1 base, with 8 bases left between them. The CDR3 sequence is 14 residues long. The CDR3 is CASSLYEGNTEAFF. The CDR3 nucleotides read TGTGCCAGCAGCTTATACGAGGGGAACACTGAAGCTTTCTTT.

This chain links TRBV6-2 or TRBV6-3 with TRBJ1-1, with TRBD1 identical over 8 bases. CDR1 and CDR2 from the germline V gene are MNHEY and SVGEGT. The CDR3 runs to 14 residues. Trimming took 10 bases from V and 5 from J; bases not matched to a gene: 12. CDR3 in amino acids: CAIKGTGGLTEAFF. In DNA, the CDR3 is TGTGCCATCAAAGGCACAGGGGGGTTAACTGAAGCTTTCTTT.

The chain couples TRBV7-9 to TRBJ1-1; unclear D gene. Between the trimmed V and J ends, which lost 2 bases and 8 bases, there was a span of 9 bases. Germline CDR1 and CDR2: SEHNR and FQNEAQ (reference sequence). This CDR3 region has 12 residues. CDR3 amino acids: CASSLLGTEAFF. CDR3 sequence (DNA): TGTGCCAGCAGCTTACTGGGTACCGAAGCTTTCTTT. Full variable domain (missing parts from reference TRBV7-9 and TRBJ1-1): DTGVSQNPRHKITKRGQNVTFRCDPISEHNRLYWYRQTLGQGPEFLTYFQNEAQLEKSRLLSDRFSAERPKGSFSTLEIQRTEQGDSAMYLCASSLLGTEAFFGQGTRLTVV.

The rearrangement joins TRBV13 to TRBJ2-2; possibly TRBD1 or TRBD2 for D (8 bases each). With 5 bases removed from V and 2 bases from J, the gap between germline ends came to 15 bases. Germline V gene data show CDR1 as PRHDT and CDR2 as FYEKMQ (reference sequence). This CDR3 contains 16 residues. The CDR3 DNA reads as TGTGCCAGCAGCGCGGGGGGACAGGCTAACACCGGGGAGCTGTTTTTT. Amino acid sequence: CASSAGGQANTGELFF.

The chain joins TRBV5-6 to TRBJ2-3; D perhaps matches TRBD2 (6 bases). V lost 2 bases and J lost 9, with 13 bases in between. This CDR3 comprises 13 residues. Germline V lookup: CDR1 SGHDT, CDR2 YYEEEE. The CDR3: CASSFLPSETQYF. CDR3 in DNA: TGTGCCAGCAGCTTTTTGCCTAGCGAGACGCAGTATTTT.

The V and J genes are TRBV11-2 and TRBJ2-1, with D possibly matching TRBD2 (6 bases). The V gene lost 5 bases and the J gene lost 7 bases, with 30 bases spanning the gap. CDR3 length: 19 residues. Germline lookup yields CDR1 SGHAT and CDR2 FQNNGV. The CDR3 DNA is TGTGCCAGCAGCCCACGAGAGGCGGGACTTCTCGATTTGTGGAATGAGCAGTTCTTC. As protein: CASSPREAGLLDLWNEQFF.

This chain connects TRBV7-9 to TRBJ2-7, with 7 bases that match TRBD1. This CDR3 is built from 14 residues. Germline CDR1 reads SEHNR; CDR2 reads FQNEAQ (reference sequence). After removal of 2 bases from V and 5 bases from J, the junction contained 6 bases not matched to a gene. The CDR3 sequence: CASSLSDREDEQYF. The CDR3, as DNA: TGTGCCAGCAGCTTATCCGACAGGGAAGACGAGCAGTACTTC.

This sequence joins TRBV28 and TRBJ2-1, with D perhaps being TRBD1 or TRBD2 (5 bases each). This CDR3 has 14 residues. V lost 5 bases and J 10 bases, leaving 18 bases between the germline ends. In germline, CDR1 is MDHEN, CDR2 SYDVKM. The CDR3 DNA reads TGTGCCAGCAGTCCCCCGGGGCAGTATAAGGAGCAGTTCTTC. It translates to CASSPPGQYKEQFF. Combining the CDR3 with reference TRBV28 and TRBJ2-1 gives the whole variable domain DVKVTQSSRYLVKRTGEKVFLECVQDMDHENMFWYRQDPGLGLRLIYFSYDVKMKEKGDIPEGYSVSREKKERFSLILESASTNQTSMYLCASSPPGQYKEQFFGPGTRLTVL.

The chain employs TRBV10-2 and TRBJ2-3; D gene ambiguous. V dropped 0 bases and J dropped 4 bases, with 5 bases sitting between them. Germline CDR1 is WSHSY and CDR2 is SAAADI. CDR3 length equals 13 residues. The CDR3 bases are TGCGCCAGCAGTGAGTCGGGTGCAGATACGCAGTATTTT. Amino acids: CASSESGADTQYF.

This clonotype showed up just once. This rearrangement joins TRBV27 to TRBJ2-3; 8 nucleotides match TRBD2. The germline V gene has CDR1 MNHEY and CDR2 SMNVEV (reference sequence). The CDR3 is made up of 17 amino acids. V trimming: 2 bases; J trimming: 0 bases; junction bases outside the gene matches: 7. This chain's CDR3 is CASSLVYSGVSTDTQYF. CDR3 DNA sequence: TGTGCCAGCAGTTTAGTTTATAGCGGGGTGAGCACAGATACGCAGTATTTT.

The chain joins TRBV29-1 to TRBJ2-1, with unresolved D. This CDR3 region has 15 residues. From germline, CDR1 is SQVTM and CDR2 ANQGSEA. Between the trimmed V and J ends, which lost 1 base and 6 bases, there was a span of 16 bases. CDR3 loop: CSVEVISRLSNEQFF. DNA of the CDR3: TGCAGCGTTGAAGTAATCTCACGTCTTAGCAATGAGCAGTTCTTC.

This chain joins TRBV29-1 and TRBJ2-7; 10 bases align to TRBD2. Germline V gene lookup returns CDR1 SQVTM and CDR2 ANQGSEA. With 6 bases clipped from V and 0 bases from J, the junction kept 5 bases outside the gene matches. The CDR3 contains 14 residues. CDR3 residues: CSVGTSVPSYEQYF. In nucleotides, the CDR3 is TGCAGCGTCGGGACTAGCGTCCCCTCCTACGAGCAGTACTTC.

The rearrangement links TRBV6-1 to TRBJ1-5, with a possible D match to TRBD1 (5 bases). The germline gives CDR1 MNHNS, CDR2 SASEGT. V lost 0 bases and J lost 1, with 10 bases in between. This CDR3 is 16 amino acids long. The CDR3 protein is CASSEAWGGSNQPQHF. DNA of the CDR3: TGTGCCAGCAGTGAAGCATGGGGGGGAAGCAATCAGCCCCAGCATTTT.

The genes are TRBV25-1 and TRBJ2-1; D could derive from TRBD1 or TRBD2 (5 bases each). The CDR3 extends over 14 amino acids. Trimming left V 7 bases short and J 8 bases short, with 18 bases between. Germline assignment: CDR1 MGHDK and CDR2 SYGVNS. Here the CDR3 reads CASTLGDGVHEQFF. CDR3 DNA: TGTGCCAGCACCCTCGGGGACGGAGTTCATGAGCAGTTCTTC.

The rearrangement joins TRBV20-1 to TRBJ2-3, with 9 bases matching TRBD1. The CDR3 covers 16 residues. The V gene end was trimmed by 2 bases and the J gene end by 0 bases; junction bases not matched to a gene: 6. Looked up from germline, CDR1 is DFQATT and CDR2 is SNEGSKA (reference sequence). The CDR3 here is CSARSRDRESTDTQYF. The CDR3 coding sequence is TGCAGTGCTAGATCCCGGGACAGGGAAAGCACAGATACGCAGTATTTT.

V gene TRBV27 combines with J gene TRBJ1-5; 9 bases line up with TRBD1. There are 18 residues in the CDR3. The germline CDR1 and CDR2 sequences are MNHEY and SMNVEV (reference sequence). V shed 5 bases and J 1 base; nucleotides not matched to a gene: 12. The CDR3 loop reads CASSLWDRDGSSNQPQHF. CDR3 nucleotide sequence: TGTGCCAGCAGTCTATGGGACAGGGACGGGAGCAGCAATCAGCCCCAGCATTTT.